This T cell receptor beta chain derives from a study of OX40 agonist ivuxolimab in advanced cancers. General observations from the study: Antigens targeted by the expanded peripheral T cells were not determined.

Data came from immunoSEQ multiplex PCR; TCRdb stores just in-frame clones and leaves some out. The table records some 66,000 clones, roughly 91% of them present only once. As concerns this clone: Its matching antigen is unknown.

This CDR3 spans 13 amino acids. The V gene lost 5 bases and the J gene lost 4 bases, with 9 bases spanning the gap. Looked up from germline, CDR1 is SGHKS and CDR2 is YYEKEE (reference sequence). The rearrangement joins TRBV5-5 to TRBJ1-4; D ambiguous. The clonotype originates from an adult with an advanced solid tumor such as melanoma, head and neck, liver or kidney cancer. This sample comprised CD4+ or CD8+ T cells sorted from blood, obtained in a trial of the OX40 agonist ivuxolimab. The CDR3 DNA reads as TGTGCCAGCAGTCCGGCAGTTAATGAAAAACTGTTTTTT. It is translated as CASSPAVNEKLFF.